These T cell receptor beta chains were read from a single sample in a study of T cell responses to AZD1222 COVID-19 vaccine. Only in-frame clones appear in the TCRdb table, and some are missing; sequencing was by immunoSEQ multiplex PCR. The sample records about 270,000 clones, approximately 94% being singletons. The sample here was peripheral blood, taken 28 days after the second AZD1222 dose. The source of these receptors is an adult who received the AZD1222 COVID-19 vaccine. CDR3s include the opening cysteine and the closing phenylalanine or tryptophan. The D gene is left open where the match is weak. Clone sizes are given selectively: once, few, many, or a class where the clone is expanded.

clone_size j_call v_call d_call cdr3_aa cdr3_nt
NA TRBJ1-1 TRBV18 TRBD1 CASSPPSTGAVAFF TGTGCCAGCTCACCACCATCGACAGGGGCCGTAGCTTTCTTT
NA TRBJ2-7 TRBV6-2/TRBV6-3 NA CASSYRVSAEDEQYF TGTGCCAGCAGTTACCGGGTAAGCGCGGAGGACGAGCAGTACTTC
NA TRBJ2-7 TRBV5-1 TRBD1 CASSLGGQVYDEQYF TGCGCCAGCAGCTTGGGGGGACAGGTTTATGACGAGCAGTACTTC
once TRBJ2-1 TRBV28 NA CASRGITIRSYNEQFF TGTGCCAGCAGGGGGATTACGATTCGATCCTACAATGAGCAGTTCTTC
NA TRBJ1-2 TRBV6-5 NA CASRSGGHGYTF TGTGCCAGCAGGAGCGGGGGACATGGCTACACCTTC
NA TRBJ2-1 TRBV7-3 NA CASSFTSLAYNEQFF TGTGCCAGCAGCTTCACATCCCTCGCATACAATGAGCAGTTCTTC
NA TRBJ1-5 TRBV6-2/TRBV6-3 NA CASSYLDQPQHF TGTGCCAGCAGTTACTTAGATCAGCCCCAGCATTTT
once TRBJ2-1 TRBV4-1 TRBD1 CASSRSDRVLLSSYNEQFF TGCGCCAGCAGCCGCTCCGACAGGGTGCTTTTGAGCTCCTACAATGAGCAGTTCTTC
NA TRBJ2-7 TRBV7-9 TRBD2 CASSFPSGEISYEQYF TGTGCCAGCAGCTTTCCTAGCGGGGAGATTTCCTACGAGCAGTACTTC
NA TRBJ1-2 TRBV14 NA CASSAVKGQLGYTF TGTGCCAGCAGCGCGGTAAAGGGGCAATTGGGCTACACCTTC
once TRBJ1-3 TRBV7-9 NA CASSPKIRFGNTIYF TGTGCCAGCAGCCCGAAAATCCGATTTGGAAACACCATATATTTT
NA TRBJ1-2 TRBV6-1 NA CASSAAMGGVDRYTF TGTGCCAGCAGTGCAGCTATGGGGGGGGTCGATCGCTACACCTTC
NA TRBJ2-1 TRBV19 TRBD2 CASSKREGNEQFF TGTGCCAGTAGTAAGCGGGAGGGCAATGAGCAGTTCTTC
NA TRBJ1-1 TRBV2 NA CASNLVGEGTEAFF TGTGCCAGCAATCTGGTGGGGGAGGGCACTGAAGCTTTCTTT
NA TRBJ1-5 TRBV7-2 TRBD1 CASSLAGTGVNQPQHF TGTGCCAGCAGCTTAGCGGGGACAGGAGTGAATCAGCCCCAGCATTTT
NA TRBJ2-7 TRBV6-2/TRBV6-3 NA CASSYFTPRDYEQYF TGTGCCAGCAGTTACTTCACCCCTAGGGACTACGAGCAGTACTTC
NA TRBJ1-5 TRBV2 NA CASKDQGGMGNQPQHF TGTGCCAGCAAGGACCAGGGTGGAATGGGCAATCAGCCCCAGCATTTT
NA TRBJ1-1 TRBV12-3/TRBV12-4 NA CASSLEGRTEAFF TGTGCCAGCAGTTTAGAAGGGCGGACTGAAGCTTTCTTT
once TRBJ2-1 TRBV9 TRBD2 CASSAWTSGYNEQFF TGTGCCAGCAGCGCATGGACTAGCGGTTACAATGAGCAGTTCTTC
NA TRBJ1-4 TRBV18 NA CASSLERGGEKLFF TGTGCCAGCTCACTTGAGAGGGGTGGAGAAAAACTGTTTTTT
once TRBJ1-1 TRBV28 NA CASSPGGDPNTEAFF TGTGCCAGCAGTCCCGGGGGGGACCCGAACACTGAAGCTTTCTTT
NA TRBJ1-4 TRBV7-2 NA CASSLGGFEKLFF TGTGCCAGCAGCTTAGGGGGATTTGAAAAACTGTTTTTT
NA TRBJ2-5 TRBV4-2 NA CASSQDLNGQETQYF TGTGCCAGCAGCCAAGATCTGAACGGCCAAGAGACCCAGTACTTC
NA TRBJ1-1 TRBV20-1 NA CRVMVSTEAFF TGCAGGGTTATGGTGAGCACTGAAGCTTTCTTT
NA TRBJ1-2 TRBV12-3/TRBV12-4 TRBD1 CATKGQGKYGYTF TGTGCCACAAAGGGACAGGGGAAATACGGCTACACCTTC
NA TRBJ2-7 TRBV28 TRBD1 CASSPGQASYEQYF TGTGCCAGCAGTCCCGGACAGGCCTCTTACGAGCAGTACTTC
NA TRBJ2-7 TRBV3-1/TRBV3-2 NA CASGQAAGRGYEQYF TGTGCCAGCGGCCAAGCGGCGGGCAGGGGTTACGAGCAGTACTTC
NA TRBJ1-4 TRBV10-3 NA CAISGDRRNEKLFF TGTGCCATCAGTGGTGACAGGCGTAATGAAAAACTGTTTTTT
NA TRBJ2-7 TRBV5-4 TRBD1 CASSLTGNGEQYF TGTGCCAGCAGTCTGACAGGGAACGGCGAGCAGTACTTC
NA TRBJ2-3 TRBV14 TRBD2 CASSRPTSGGGHRTDTQYF TGTGCCAGCAGCCGACCGACTAGCGGGGGGGGCCATCGCACAGATACGCAGTATTTT
NA TRBJ2-7 TRBV6-5 TRBD2 CASSYSRESYEQYF TGTGCCAGCAGTTACTCGCGGGAGTCCTACGAGCAGTACTTC
NA TRBJ1-4 TRBV12-5 TRBD1 CASGLTSGTEVANEKLFF TGTGCTAGTGGTTTGACGTCCGGGACAGAGGTGGCTAATGAAAAACTGTTTTTT
NA TRBJ1-1 TRBV19 NA CASSPTWGRTEAFF TGTGCCAGTAGTCCTACCTGGGGGAGGACTGAAGCTTTCTTT